Listed here is a single T cell receptor (beta chain). Its target is not known. Whole blood served as the source of total RNA, and no T cell sorting took place. Template switching appended UMIs that held a 6-nucleotide sample barcode. From the 5' RACE reads, TCRdb lists one entry per CDR3 protein and no DNA. Recorded for this sample: roughly 300,000 distinct CDR3 sequences. The CDR3 has 14 amino acids. Germline CDR1 and CDR2: SGHDT and YYEEEE. The source of the sample is a study of monozygotic twins with inflammatory bowel disease. Study-level findings and limits: It was observed that concordant and discordant twins did not differ in repertoire similarity, possibly given limited power. Patient repertoire variability may have increased through differing immunosuppressive treatments.

Sequencing was performed on blood. The gene calls are TRBV5-6 and TRBJ2-7. The receptor comes from a human donor with ulcerative colitis or Crohn's disease, or a healthy co-twin of an affected twin (not recorded which). This CDR3 reads CASSLAQGYHEQYF.